This T cell receptor beta chain was sequenced during a study of control samples from healthy donors and cancer patients. Generated by immunoSEQ multiplex PCR, the TCRdb table keeps only in-frame clones and is missing some. The data show about 130,000 clones, just under 95% seen once. V shed 4 bases and J 5 bases; nucleotides not matched to a gene: 7. CDR3 length equals 15 residues. The germline V gene has CDR1 SGDLS and CDR2 YYNGEE. The clonotype was recovered from a man aged 55-75 years with colorectal cancer. The sample taken for sequencing was PBMCs. The J gene is TRBJ2-2, the V gene TRBV9, with 8 positions matching TRBD1. The CDR3 here is CASSRTTGGTGELFF. CDR3 DNA: TGTGCCAGCAGCCGAACAACAGGGGGTACCGGGGAGCTGTTTTTT.